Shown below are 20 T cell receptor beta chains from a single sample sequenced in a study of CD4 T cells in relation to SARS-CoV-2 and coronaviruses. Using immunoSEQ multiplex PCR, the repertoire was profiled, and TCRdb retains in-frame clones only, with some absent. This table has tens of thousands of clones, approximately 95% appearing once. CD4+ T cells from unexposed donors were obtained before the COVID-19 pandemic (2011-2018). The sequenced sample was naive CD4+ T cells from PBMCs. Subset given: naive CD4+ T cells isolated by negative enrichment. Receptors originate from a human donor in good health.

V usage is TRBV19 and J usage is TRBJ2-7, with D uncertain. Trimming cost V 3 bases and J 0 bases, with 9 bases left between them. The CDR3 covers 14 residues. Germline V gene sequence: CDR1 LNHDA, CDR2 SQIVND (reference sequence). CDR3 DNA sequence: TGTGCCAGTAGTATCGGACGAGCCTCCTACGAGCAGTACTTC. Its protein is CASSIGRASYEQYF.

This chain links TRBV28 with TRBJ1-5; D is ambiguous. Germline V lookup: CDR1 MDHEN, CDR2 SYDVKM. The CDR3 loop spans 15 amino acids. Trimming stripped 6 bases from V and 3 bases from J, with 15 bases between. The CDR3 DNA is TGTGCCAGCAGCCTGGGGTGGGCATTCAATCAGCCCCAGCATTTT. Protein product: CASSLGWAFNQPQHF.

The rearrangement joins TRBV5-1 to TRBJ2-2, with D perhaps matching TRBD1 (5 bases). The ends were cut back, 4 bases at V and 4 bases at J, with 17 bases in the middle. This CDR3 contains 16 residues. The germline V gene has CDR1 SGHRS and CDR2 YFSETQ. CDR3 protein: CASSQGVAQGTGELFF. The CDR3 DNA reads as TGCGCCAGCAGCCAGGGTGTGGCCCAGGGCACCGGGGAGCTGTTTTTT.

This CDR3 is CASSIEVAGPQPQHF. CDR3 nucleotide sequence: TGTGCCAGTAGTATAGAAGTGGCAGGGCCCCAGCCCCAGCATTTT. The V call is TRBV19, the J call TRBJ1-5, with TRBD1 as a possible D gene (5 bases). Per the germline V gene, CDR1 is LNHDA and CDR2 is SQIVND (reference sequence). This CDR3 has 15 amino acids. Trimming shortened V by 0 bases and J by 7 bases, and 13 bases separated the two germline ends.

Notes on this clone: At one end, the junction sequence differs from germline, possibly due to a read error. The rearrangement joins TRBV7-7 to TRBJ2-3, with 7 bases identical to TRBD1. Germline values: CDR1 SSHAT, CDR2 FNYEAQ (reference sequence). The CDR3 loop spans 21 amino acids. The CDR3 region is CASSRDDRVGSRHTHTDTQYF. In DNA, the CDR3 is TGTGCTAGCAGCCGCGACGACAGGGTGGGGAGCAGACACACACACACAGATACGCAGTATTTT.

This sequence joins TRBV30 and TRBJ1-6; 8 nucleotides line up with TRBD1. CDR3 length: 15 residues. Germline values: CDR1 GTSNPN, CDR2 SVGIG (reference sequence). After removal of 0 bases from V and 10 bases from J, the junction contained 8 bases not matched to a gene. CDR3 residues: CAWSVPDRGGSPLHF. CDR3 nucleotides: TGTGCCTGGAGTGTACCTGACAGGGGAGGCTCACCCCTCCACTTT. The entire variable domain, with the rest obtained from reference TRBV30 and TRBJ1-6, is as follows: SQTIHQWPATLVQPVGSPLSLECTVEGTSNPNLYWYRQAAGRGLQLLFYSVGIGQISSEVPQNLSASRPQDRQFILSSKKLLLSDSGFYLCAWSVPDRGGSPLHFGNGTRLTVT.

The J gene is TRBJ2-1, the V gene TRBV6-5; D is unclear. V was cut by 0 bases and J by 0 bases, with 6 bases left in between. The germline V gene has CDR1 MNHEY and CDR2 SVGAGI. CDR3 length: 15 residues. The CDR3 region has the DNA TGTGCCAGCAGTTACTCCGATGCCTCCTACAATGAGCAGTTCTTC. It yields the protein CASSYSDASYNEQFF.

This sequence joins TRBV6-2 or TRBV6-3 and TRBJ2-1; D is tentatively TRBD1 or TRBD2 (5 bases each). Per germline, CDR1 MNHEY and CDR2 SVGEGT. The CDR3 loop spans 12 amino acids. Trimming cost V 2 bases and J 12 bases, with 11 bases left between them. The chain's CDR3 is CASSYGTPRQFF. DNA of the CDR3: TGTGCCAGCAGTTACGGGACCCCGCGGCAGTTCTTC.

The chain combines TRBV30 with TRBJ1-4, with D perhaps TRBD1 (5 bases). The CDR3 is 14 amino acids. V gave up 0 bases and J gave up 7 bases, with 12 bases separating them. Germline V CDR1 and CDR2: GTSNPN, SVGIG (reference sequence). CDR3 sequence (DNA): TGTGCCTGGAGTGTAGCGGGGGTCAGTGAAAAACTGTTTTTT. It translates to CAWSVAGVSEKLFF.

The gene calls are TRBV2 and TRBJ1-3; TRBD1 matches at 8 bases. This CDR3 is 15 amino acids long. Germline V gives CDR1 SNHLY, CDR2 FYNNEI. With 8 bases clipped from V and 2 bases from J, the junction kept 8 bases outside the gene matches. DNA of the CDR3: TGTGCCAGCGGACTGGACAGGGAGCCTGGAAACACCATATATTTT. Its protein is CASGLDREPGNTIYF. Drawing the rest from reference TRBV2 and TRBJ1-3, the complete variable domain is EPEVTQTPSHQVTQMGQEVILRCVPISNHLYFYWYRQILGQKVEFLVSFYNNEISEKSEIFDDQFSVERPDGSNFTLKIRSTKLEDSAMYFCASGLDREPGNTIYFGEGSWLTVV.

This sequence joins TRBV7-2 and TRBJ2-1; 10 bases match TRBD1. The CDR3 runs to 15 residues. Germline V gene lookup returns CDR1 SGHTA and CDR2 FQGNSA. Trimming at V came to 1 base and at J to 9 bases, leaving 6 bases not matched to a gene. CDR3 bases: TGTGCCAGCAGCTTAGTTTCACGGGACAGGGGTGAGCAGTTCTTC. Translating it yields CASSLVSRDRGEQFF.

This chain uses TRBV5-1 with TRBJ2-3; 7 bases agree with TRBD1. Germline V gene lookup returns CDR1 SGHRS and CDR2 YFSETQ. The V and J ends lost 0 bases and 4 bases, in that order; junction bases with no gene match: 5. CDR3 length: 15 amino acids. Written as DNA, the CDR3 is TGCGCCAGCAGCTTGGGGGCAGGGGGTGCAGATACGCAGTATTTT. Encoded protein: CASSLGAGGADTQYF.

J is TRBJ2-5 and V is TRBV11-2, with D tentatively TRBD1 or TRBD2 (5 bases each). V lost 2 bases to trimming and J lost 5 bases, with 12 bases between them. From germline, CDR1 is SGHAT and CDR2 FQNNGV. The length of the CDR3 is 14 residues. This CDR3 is CASSLWGPQETQYF. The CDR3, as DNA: TGTGCCAGCAGCTTATGGGGACCCCAGGAGACCCAGTACTTC. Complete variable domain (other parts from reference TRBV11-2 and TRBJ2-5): EAGVAQSPRYKIIEKRQSVAFWCNPISGHATLYWYQQILGQGPKLLIQFQNNGVVDDSQLPKDRFSAERLKGVDSTLKIQPAKLEDSAVYLCASSLWGPQETQYFGPGTRLLVL.

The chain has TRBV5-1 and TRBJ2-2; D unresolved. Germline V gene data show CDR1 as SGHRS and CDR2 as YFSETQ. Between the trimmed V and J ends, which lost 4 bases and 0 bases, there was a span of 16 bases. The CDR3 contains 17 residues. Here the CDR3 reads CASSGQWTVANTGELFF. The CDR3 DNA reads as TGCGCCAGCAGCGGCCAGTGGACGGTAGCGAACACCGGGGAGCTGTTTTTT.

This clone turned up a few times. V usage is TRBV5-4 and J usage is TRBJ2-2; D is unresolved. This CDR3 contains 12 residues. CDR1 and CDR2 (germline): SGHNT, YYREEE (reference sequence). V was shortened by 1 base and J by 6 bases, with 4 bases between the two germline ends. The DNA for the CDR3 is TGTGCCAGCAGCTTGAGCCCCGGGGAGCTGTTTTTT. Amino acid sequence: CASSLSPGELFF.

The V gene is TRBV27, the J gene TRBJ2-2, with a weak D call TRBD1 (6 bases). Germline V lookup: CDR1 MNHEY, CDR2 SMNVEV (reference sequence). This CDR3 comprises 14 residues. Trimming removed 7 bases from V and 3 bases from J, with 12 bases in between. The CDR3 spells CASTLDRYTGELFF. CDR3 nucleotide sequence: TGTGCCAGCACCTTAGACAGGTACACCGGGGAGCTGTTTTTT.

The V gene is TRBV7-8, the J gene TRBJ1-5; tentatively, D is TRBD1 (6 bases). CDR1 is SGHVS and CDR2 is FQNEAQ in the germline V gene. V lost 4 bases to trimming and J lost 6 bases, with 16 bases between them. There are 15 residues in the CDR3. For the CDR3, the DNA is TGTGCCAGCAGCTCCCAAACAGGGTTTCCTCAGCCCCAGCATTTT. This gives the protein CASSSQTGFPQPQHF.

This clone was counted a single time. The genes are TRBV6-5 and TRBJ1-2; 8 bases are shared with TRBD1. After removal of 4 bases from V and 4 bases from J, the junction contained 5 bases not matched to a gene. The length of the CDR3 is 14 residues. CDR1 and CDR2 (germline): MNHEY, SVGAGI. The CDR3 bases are TGTGCCAGCAGTTCGACCACAGGGGGCTATGGCTACACCTTC. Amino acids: CASSSTTGGYGYTF.

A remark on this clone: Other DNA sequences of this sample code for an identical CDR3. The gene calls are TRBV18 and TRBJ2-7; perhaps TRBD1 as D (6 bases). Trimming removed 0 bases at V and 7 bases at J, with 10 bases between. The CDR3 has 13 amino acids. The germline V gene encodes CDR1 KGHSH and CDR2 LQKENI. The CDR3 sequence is CASSPPGRGEQYF. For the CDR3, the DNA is TGTGCCAGCTCACCACCGGGCAGGGGAGAGCAGTACTTC.

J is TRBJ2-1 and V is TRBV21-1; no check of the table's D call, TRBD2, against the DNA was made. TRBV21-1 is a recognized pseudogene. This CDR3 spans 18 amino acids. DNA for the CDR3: TGTGCCAGCAGGGACCCGGAGGGAGTAGCGGGGGGGCAGGGTGAGCAGTTCTTC. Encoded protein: CASRDPEGVAGGQGEQFF.